This T cell receptor beta chain was sequenced in a study of shared clonotypes between healthy human individuals. The germline V and J ends were trimmed by 4 bases and 9 bases, with 19 bases remaining between them. The CDR3 sequence is 15 residues long. CDR1 and CDR2 (germline): LNHDA, SQIVND (reference sequence). The protocol was immunoSEQ multiplex PCR, while the TCRdb copy is restricted to in-frame clones and leaves out a portion. The repertoire holds around 2.5 million clones, with over 85% as singletons. This sequence originates from a man aged 18 to 29 in good health. Some clones in this sample may be carry-over from other donors' samples. The material sequenced was naive CD4+ T cells from PBMCs. The subset: CD45RA+ positively selected. This chain uses TRBV19 with TRBJ2-1, with D perhaps matching TRBD1 (5 bases). The CDR3 reads CASSKGNPAISEQFF. The CDR3 DNA is TGTGCCAGTAGTAAGGGGAACCCAGCGATCAGTGAGCAGTTCTTC.